Listed below are T cell receptor beta chains from one sample, sequenced in a study of cytomegalovirus exposure and HLA in healthy donors. Profiled with immunoSEQ multiplex PCR; TCRdb holds only in-frame clones, not every one. The sample consists of roughly 110,000 clones, around 64% of them appearing once. Sequenced: PBMCs. The receptors were gathered from a woman aged 25-40 years in good health and CMV-seronegative. Both conserved end residues are part of each CDR3. The D gene is left open where the match is weak. Clone size, where shown, is once, few, many, or a class for clones that have expanded.

CDR3 protein,CDR3 DNA,V gene,D gene,clone size,J gene
CASSGQRGTEAFF,TGTGCCAGCAGCGGACAACGGGGGACTGAAGCTTTCTTT,TRBV9,-,few,TRBJ1-1
CASSVGRGQPQHF,TGTGCCAGCAGCGTAGGAAGGGGTCAGCCCCAGCATTTT,TRBV9,-,-,TRBJ1-5
CASSQLTGEYEQYF,TGCGCCAGCAGCCAATTGACAGGGGAGTACGAGCAGTACTTC,TRBV4-3,TRBD1,-,TRBJ2-7
CASSSGTGGRETQYF,TGTGCCAGCAGTTCAGGGACAGGGGGCCGAGAGACCCAGTACTTC,TRBV27,TRBD1,-,TRBJ2-5
CASSTTLADEQFF,TGTGCCAGCAGCACGACCCTAGCGGATGAGCAGTTCTTC,TRBV5-4,TRBD2,-,TRBJ2-1
CATSRDSSGSRIYNEQFF,TGTGCCACCAGCAGAGATTCTAGCGGGAGTCGGATATACAATGAGCAGTTCTTC,TRBV15,TRBD2,few,TRBJ2-1
CASSRDSLGQPQHF,TGCGCCAGCAGCCGGGACAGTTTGGGCCAGCCCCAGCATTTT,TRBV5-1,TRBD1,-,TRBJ1-5
CASSQDSTGNYNEQFF,TGCGCCAGCAGCCAAGATTCGACAGGAAACTACAATGAGCAGTTCTTC,TRBV4-1,-,once,TRBJ2-1
CASSVEGTVNQPQHF,TGCGCCAGCAGTGTGGAGGGTACGGTCAATCAGCCCCAGCATTTT,TRBV10-2,-,-,TRBJ1-5
CASSLASSGKEGEQYF,TGTGCCAGCAGCTTAGCGTCTAGCGGGAAAGAGGGCGAGCAGTACTTC,TRBV7-2,TRBD2,few,TRBJ2-7
CASSPTGGAETQYF,TGCGCCAGCAGCCCAACAGGGGGCGCAGAGACCCAGTACTTC,TRBV5-1,TRBD1,-,TRBJ2-5
CASSYSSLRSSGYTF,TGTGCCAGCAGTTACTCGAGTCTGAGGTCTTCTGGCTACACCTTC,TRBV6-5,-,-,TRBJ1-2
CASSLSTGPTIEQFF,TGCGCCAGCAGCTTGAGTACAGGTCCGACAATTGAGCAGTTCTTC,TRBV5-1,-,-,TRBJ2-1
CASSLGAGGFLGAFF,TGTGCCAGCAGTTTAGGGGCAGGGGGCTTCCTGGGAGCTTTCTTT,TRBV28,TRBD1,-,TRBJ1-1
CAISESILGLAGKNEQFF,TGTGCCATCAGTGAGTCGATCTTAGGACTAGCGGGTAAGAATGAGCAGTTCTTC,TRBV10-3,TRBD2,-,TRBJ2-1
CSSSSSQTEAFF,TGTTCCAGCAGCTCCTCACAGACTGAAGCTTTCTTT,TRBV7-9,-,-,TRBJ1-1
CASSHSLAGRFTGELFF,TGCGCCAGCAGCCACTCTCTAGCGGGGAGATTTACCGGGGAGCTGTTTTTT,TRBV4-1,TRBD2,once,TRBJ2-2
CASSVGQGSTGANVLTF,TGTGCCAGCAGTGTCGGACAGGGCTCCACTGGGGCCAACGTCCTGACTTTC,TRBV2,TRBD1,-,TRBJ2-6
CASSQVTAGDSYNEQFF,TGTGCCAGCAGCCAAGTTACAGCGGGAGACTCCTACAATGAGCAGTTCTTC,TRBV4-2,TRBD2,-,TRBJ2-1
CASSEAPGDGYTF,TGTGCCAGCAGTGAAGCGCCCGGGGATGGCTACACCTTC,TRBV6-1,-,-,TRBJ1-2
CASSLGQTSYGYTF,TGCGCCAGCAGCTTGGGACAGACCTCCTATGGCTACACCTTC,TRBV5-1,-,few,TRBJ1-2
CASRRWERSEQFF,TGTGCCAGCAGGAGGTGGGAGAGGAGTGAGCAGTTCTTC,TRBV6-1,-,-,TRBJ2-1
CASSLAQGGPYEQYF,TGTGCCAGCAGTTTAGCACAGGGAGGGCCCTACGAGCAGTACTTC,TRBV28,-,-,TRBJ2-7
CASSPRRTSGPGPNTGELFF,TGTGCCAGCAGCCCCAGACGGACTAGCGGGCCAGGGCCGAACACCGGGGAGCTGTTTTTT,TRBV27,TRBD2,-,TRBJ2-2
CATSRVGQVQDERFF,TGTGCCACCAGCAGAGTCGGACAGGTCCAAGATGAACGGTTCTTC,TRBV15,TRBD1,-,TRBJ2-1
CASSTQGGYNEQFF,TGTGCCAGTAGTACTCAGGGGGGATACAATGAGCAGTTCTTC,TRBV19,-,-,TRBJ2-1
CASRLGDIRGRAPDEQFF,TGTGCCAGCAGGCTGGGGGATATACGCGGGAGGGCCCCCGATGAGCAGTTCTTC,TRBV7-9,TRBD2,-,TRBJ2-1
CASSSPPAGELFF,TGCGCCAGCAGCTCCCCCCCGGCCGGGGAGCTGTTTTTT,TRBV5-1,-,-,TRBJ2-2